The 21 T cell receptor beta chains presented below share a single source sample, sequenced in a study of blood T cell repertoires in COVID-19. Repertoires were generated with immunoSEQ multiplex PCR, while TCRdb's copy carries only in-frame clones and drops some. The table lists approximately 290,000 clones, around 89% of them singletons. Sequences were obtained from peripheral blood. Source of these receptors: a man aged 25 to 40 with acute or convalescent COVID-19.

This clone was picked up one time. The chain uses TRBV3-1 (or the pseudogene TRBV3-2) and TRBJ1-5; no reliable D call. The ends were cut back, 0 bases at V and 7 bases at J, with 10 bases in the middle. The germline V gene has CDR1 LGHDT and CDR2 YNNKEL (reference sequence). This CDR3 region has 14 residues. In DNA, the CDR3 is TGTGCCAGCAGCCAAGATGCGGTAATCCAGCCCCAGCATTTT. Residues: CASSQDAVIQPQHF.

The chain links TRBV5-1 to TRBJ2-1; D possibly corresponds to TRBD2 (6 bases). The V gene's germline CDR1 is SGHRS and CDR2 YFSETQ. The CDR3 consists of 16 residues. The V gene lost 0 bases and the J gene lost 14 bases, with 24 bases spanning the gap. CDR3 in DNA: TGCGCCAGCAGCTTGGTCGGGGGTTCATTCCGGGAACTGGAGTTCTTC. Its translation: CASSLVGGSFRELEFF.

This clone occurred once. The rearrangement joins TRBV9 to TRBJ2-3; D gene unclear. The V end lost 5 bases, the J end lost 0 bases, and 13 bases lay between the germline ends. This CDR3 region has 15 residues. Per germline, CDR1 SGDLS and CDR2 YYNGEE. The CDR3 region is CASSRTPTSTDTQYF. DNA for the CDR3: TGTGCCAGCAGTCGTACCCCTACTAGCACAGATACGCAGTATTTT.

The J gene is TRBJ1-1, the V gene TRBV30; possible D gene TRBD1, 5 bases. Trimming stripped 4 bases from V and 5 bases from J, with 14 bases between. The CDR3 sequence is 13 residues long. From germline, CDR1 is GTSNPN and CDR2 SVGIG (reference sequence). CDR3 in DNA: TGTGCCTGGACCCTCCAGGAGGGGACTGAAGCTTTCTTT. Amino acid sequence: CAWTLQEGTEAFF.

The CDR3 spells CASSLVTAYEQYF. Written as DNA, the CDR3 is TGTGCCAGCAGCTTAGTTACAGCTTACGAGCAGTACTTC. J is TRBJ2-7 and V is TRBV7-8; D ambiguous. Germline CDR1 reads SGHVS; CDR2 reads FQNEAQ. Trimming took 1 base from V and 4 from J, leaving 8 bases between them. This CDR3 is 13 amino acids long.

This sequence joins TRBV5-1 and TRBJ1-3; possibly TRBD1 for D (5 bases). The CDR3 consists of 17 residues. Looked up from germline, CDR1 is SGHRS and CDR2 is YFSETQ. V gave up 0 bases and J gave up 0 bases, with 13 bases separating them. CDR3 DNA: TGCGCCAGCAGCTTGGGCCCTGGGGGGAGCTCTGGAAACACCATATATTTT. Amino acid sequence: CASSLGPGGSSGNTIYF.

The rearrangement links TRBV2 to TRBJ2-1; a weak D match, TRBD1 (6 bases). This CDR3 contains 15 residues. CDR1 and CDR2 from the germline V gene are SNHLY and FYNNEI. Trimming left V 7 bases short and J 3 bases short, with 16 bases between. CDR3 in amino acids: CASTSDSFRYNEQFF. CDR3 sequence (DNA): TGTGCCAGCACCTCGGACAGTTTTCGCTACAATGAGCAGTTCTTC.

The chain links TRBV4-2 to TRBJ2-1; 10 bases fit TRBD2. CDR3 length: 18 amino acids. Trimming cost V 4 bases and J 4 bases; bases outside gene matches: 13. Germline CDR1 reads LGHNA; CDR2 reads YNFKEQ. CDR3 nucleotide sequence: TGTGCCAGCAGCCCCCTCGAGGCTAGCGGGAGTTCATACAATGAGCAGTTCTTC. This encodes CASSPLEASGSSYNEQFF.

In nucleotides, the CDR3 is TGTGCCAGCAGTTTAAGACGGGAGATAAATGAGCAGTTCTTC. Residues: CASSLRREINEQFF. The rearrangement uses TRBV28 and TRBJ2-1; weak D call: TRBD2 (6 bases). This CDR3 comprises 14 residues. Looked up from germline, CDR1 is MDHEN and CDR2 is SYDVKM. The ends were cut back, 2 bases at V and 7 bases at J, with 12 bases in the middle.

This chain links TRBV5-1 with TRBJ1-1, with a possible D match to TRBD1 (6 bases). Trimming pared 0 bases from V and 0 bases from J, leaving 12 bases between. This CDR3 is 16 amino acids long. Per the germline V gene, CDR1 is SGHRS and CDR2 is YFSETQ. This CDR3 is CASSLARTALNTEAFF. The CDR3 DNA sequence: TGCGCCAGCAGCTTGGCCCGGACAGCTTTGAACACTGAAGCTTTCTTT.

The rearrangement joins TRBV10-3 to TRBJ2-1; 7 bases map to TRBD2. Germline CDR1 is ENHRY and CDR2 is SYGVKD. The CDR3 sequence is 13 residues long. Trimming took 5 bases from V and 6 from J; bases not matched to a gene: 4. The CDR3 DNA follows: TGTGCCATCAGTCGGGGGGATAGCAATGAGCAGTTCTTC. Translated, it gives CAISRGDSNEQFF.

The rearrangement joins TRBV5-6 to TRBJ2-3; 7 bases agree with TRBD1. V dropped 6 bases and J dropped 4; count of bases not matched to a gene: 14. The CDR3 has 16 residues. Per germline, CDR1 SGHDT and CDR2 YYEEEE. Here the CDR3 DNA reads TGTGCCAGCATCAATAACTATAAGGGGGCAGCAGATACGCAGTATTTT. Its translation: CASINNYKGAADTQYF.

The chain links TRBV5-4 to TRBJ2-3, with TRBD2 identical over 8 bases. J lost 0 bases, V lost 4 bases, and 4 bases had no gene match. The CDR3 consists of 15 residues. Germline loops: CDR1 SGHNT, CDR2 YYREEE (reference sequence). CDR3 DNA sequence: TGTGCCAGCAGCCTAGCGGGCCCCAGCACAGATACGCAGTATTTT. Its translation: CASSLAGPSTDTQYF.

V and J are TRBV6-6 and TRBJ1-1, with 7 bases identical to TRBD1. Per germline, CDR1 MNHNY and CDR2 SVGAGI (reference sequence). The V segment lost 2 bases and the J segment 6 bases; nucleotides outside the gene matches: 3. This CDR3 comprises 13 residues. The CDR3 DNA follows: TGTGCCAGCAGTTACGACAGGGTTCCTGAAGCTTTCTTT. Translated: CASSYDRVPEAFF.

V is TRBV7-8 and J is TRBJ2-1; 12 nucleotides agree with TRBD2. The length of the CDR3 is 15 residues. V trimming: 1 base; J trimming: 7 bases; junction bases outside the gene matches: 2. In germline, CDR1 is SGHVS, CDR2 FQNEAQ. In nucleotides, the CDR3 is TGTGCCAGCAGCTTAGGACTAGCGGGAGTGAATGAGCAGTTCTTC. Translated, it gives CASSLGLAGVNEQFF.

This clone was seen a single time. The chain recombines TRBV2 with TRBJ2-7; 7 bases line up with TRBD1. There are 14 residues in the CDR3. Germline values: CDR1 SNHLY, CDR2 FYNNEI. Unmatched junction bases numbered 9, after V lost 6 bases and J lost 4 bases. CDR3 region: CASRSPGTAYEQYF. As DNA, the CDR3 is TGTGCCAGCAGGTCCCCCGGGACAGCTTACGAGCAGTACTTC.

The chain uses TRBV5-1 and TRBJ2-3; the D gene is possibly TRBD2 (6 bases). Germline assignment: CDR1 SGHRS and CDR2 YFSETQ. This CDR3 region has 16 residues. Between the trimmed V and J ends, which lost 3 bases and 0 bases, there was a span of 14 bases. The CDR3 nucleotides are TGCGCCAGCAGCTCGGTCGGGAGTCCTAGCACAGATACGCAGTATTTT. This encodes CASSSVGSPSTDTQYF.

This chain uses TRBV18 with TRBJ2-5, with 7 bases lining up with TRBD1. Germline loops: CDR1 KGHSH, CDR2 LQKENI. The CDR3 contains 13 residues. V lost 5 bases to trimming and J lost 5 bases; unmatched junction nucleotides: 5. The CDR3 reads CASSYGTVETQYF. CDR3 DNA: TGTGCCAGCTCATACGGGACAGTCGAGACCCAGTACTTC.

The chain recombines TRBV19 with TRBJ1-5; 9 nucleotides agree with TRBD1. V lost 5 bases and J lost 6; bases outside the gene matches: 5. The CDR3 covers 14 residues. Germline V lookup: CDR1 LNHDA, CDR2 SQIVND (reference sequence). The CDR3 loop reads CASSPQGAIQPQHF. The CDR3 DNA sequence: TGTGCCAGTAGTCCACAGGGGGCTATTCAGCCCCAGCATTTT.

The chain combines TRBV7-9 with TRBJ1-3; D is ambiguous. Germline V gene lookup returns CDR1 SEHNR and CDR2 FQNEAQ (reference sequence). Trimming removed 4 bases from V and 2 bases from J, with 9 bases in between. The CDR3 length is 14 residues. CDR3 nucleotides: TGTGCCAGCAGCTCCCTATCCACTGGAAACACCATATATTTT. It yields the protein CASSSLSTGNTIYF.

This clone was counted a single time. This rearrangement joins TRBV5-5 to TRBJ1-5; D gene unclear. The CDR3 consists of 13 residues. The V gene lost 2 bases and the J gene lost 7 bases, with 10 bases spanning the gap. Germline CDR1 and CDR2: SGHKS and YYEKEE (reference sequence). The CDR3 reads CASSFGVGQPQHF. Written as DNA, the CDR3 is TGTGCCAGCAGCTTCGGGGTCGGGCAGCCCCAGCATTTT.